The clone carrying this T cell receptor beta chain showed up just a few times. V was clipped by 0 bases and J by 6 bases, with 10 bases between them. The CDR3 totals 14 residues. The V gene's germline CDR1 is SGHRS and CDR2 YFSETQ. Per the original methods: How many nucleated cells were present was estimated from reference gene primer amplification. The assay was immunoSEQ multiplex PCR, and TCRdb's table has in-frame clones only and misses some. Clone size and the V and J calls come from that table; the DNA yielded D and trimming. The table includes under 150,000 clones, about 83% detected once. These data belong to a study of blood T cell repertoires in COVID-19. Study-wide context: Collection of acute and convalescent COVID-19 samples took place in the United States, Italy and Spain. PBMCs, B-cell-depleted T cells, or T cells provided the cDNA or gDNA that made up the material.

The receptor was derived from a woman between 40 and 50 years old with acute or convalescent COVID-19. The sequencing input was peripheral blood. This chain joins TRBV5-1 and TRBJ2-1; maybe TRBD2 (5 bases). CDR3 DNA sequence: TGCGCCAGCAGCTTGGGAGCAGCGGTCAATGAGCAGTTCTTC. It specifies CASSLGAAVNEQFF.